This T cell receptor beta chain stems from a study of blood T cells in healthy people across ages. Study-wide background: Template switching retrieved approximately one barcoded beta molecule for each two T cells. Study-level findings and limits: Percentage of naive T cells showed a strong correlation with TCR beta diversity.

It was with a sample-barcoded 5' primer and a J-beta primer mix that a second PCR of roughly 7 to 12 cycles was run. Template switching added a 12-random-nucleotide identifier to every cDNA molecule. TCRdb called the 5' RACE reads again in MiXCR, with one record for every CDR3 protein. The sample holds fewer than 900,000 distinct CDR3 sequences, around 48% seen once. Donation came from healthy Caucasian individuals in Russia who were aged about 6 to 95. In its sample, this clonotype was seen a few times. Its antigen is undetermined. Germline CDR1 and CDR2: SGHRS and YFSETQ. Trimming at V came to 3 bases and at J to 2 bases, leaving 13 bases not matched to a gene. This CDR3 comprises 18 residues.

The receptor's source is a woman in her fifties or sixties in good health. Sequenced input: blood. V is TRBV5-1 and J is TRBJ2-1; 8 bases fit TRBD2. CDR3 coding DNA: TGCGCCAGCAGCTCCGGGACTAGTCCCTCTCCAACCTACAATGAGCAGTTCTTC. It codes for CASSSGTSPSPTYNEQFF. Together with reference TRBV5-1 and TRBJ2-1, the CDR3 gives the full variable domain: KAGVTQTPRYLIKTRGQQVTLSCSPISGHRSVSWYQQTPGQGLQFLFEYFSETQRNKGNFPGRFSGRQFSNSRSEMNVSTLELGDSALYLCASSSGTSPSPTYNEQFFGPGTRLTVL.